Below are 28 T cell receptor beta chains sequenced from a single sample in a study of long-term antiretroviral therapy in people with HIV (dated by TCRdb to between 2021 and 2024). The immunoSEQ hsTCRB v3.0 assay was used at survey level resolution to sequence the TRB variable region. This immuneACCESS table, as held by TCRdb, lists in-frame sequences with V and J called but not all clones. Of the missing ones, under half trace to an unresolved V gene in checked studies; the others have no known cause. In all, the sample holds approximately 15,000 clones, and around 82% of those were seen once. Of the sample, about a quarter is held by the ten largest clones. The sample here was unsorted PBMCs, taken 3.1 years after starting antiretroviral therapy. These receptors were obtained from a man aged 40-55 years with HIV.

This clone was recorded only once. The chain recombines TRBV19 with TRBJ1-5, with 7 bases fitting TRBD1. The CDR3 length is 14 residues. Germline V gene lookup returns CDR1 LNHDA and CDR2 SQIVND (reference sequence). Unmatched junction bases numbered 5, after V lost 4 bases and J lost 5 bases. The CDR3 DNA follows: TGTGCCAGTAGTAAGTTCACAGGGGATCAGCCCCAGCATTTT. Protein product: CASSKFTGDQPQHF. Full variable domain (rest looked up from reference TRBV19 and TRBJ1-5): DGGITQSPKYLFRKEGQNVTLSCEQNLNHDAMYWYRQDPGQGLRLIYYSQIVNDFQKGDIAEGYSVSREKKESFPLTVTSAQKNPTAFYLCASSKFTGDQPQHFGDGTRLSIL.

The genes are TRBV7-2 and TRBJ2-1; TRBD2 is a possible D gene (7 bases). This CDR3 is built from 15 residues. Germline loops: CDR1 SGHTA, CDR2 FQGNSA. V gave up 4 bases and J gave up 4 bases, with 14 bases separating them. The CDR3, as DNA: TGTGCCAGCAGCTCGGGGGGCCAGCAATACAATGAGCAGTTCTTC. Its translation is CASSSGGQQYNEQFF. Full variable domain (outside the CDR3, taken from reference TRBV7-2 and TRBJ2-1): GAGVSQSPSNKVTEKGKDVELRCDPISGHTALYWYRQSLGQGLEFLIYFQGNSAPDKSGLPSDRFSAERTGGSVSTLTIQRTQQEDSAVYLCASSSGGQQYNEQFFGPGTRLTVL.

The chain carries TRBV7-3 and TRBJ1-1, with D tentatively TRBD1 (5 bases). The CDR3 is 14 residues long. Trimming removed 2 bases from V and 6 bases from J, with 13 bases in between. Germline lookup yields CDR1 SGHTA and CDR2 FQGTGA. CDR3 DNA: TGTGCCAGCAGCTTAGTTGGGGGGTCCTCTGAAGCTTTCTTT. Protein product: CASSLVGGSSEAFF.

The V call is TRBV2, the J call TRBJ2-2, with 8 bases that match TRBD2. This CDR3 is 16 amino acids long. V lost 4 bases and J lost 2; bases outside the gene matches: 6. Looked up from germline, CDR1 is SNHLY and CDR2 is FYNNEI. The CDR3 loop is CASSVVGGANTGELFF. Written as DNA, the CDR3 is TGTGCCAGCAGTGTGGTCGGGGGGGCCAACACCGGGGAGCTGTTTTTT.

Here the CDR3 reads CASSGPRTDTGELFF. In DNA form, the CDR3 reads TGTGCCAGTAGTGGCCCTCGGACCGACACCGGGGAGCTGTTTTTT. The chain couples TRBV19 to TRBJ2-2; D gene ambiguous. Germline CDR1 LNHDA, CDR2 SQIVND (reference sequence). The ends were cut back, 5 bases at V and 3 bases at J, with 13 bases in the middle. This CDR3 is built from 15 residues.

The genes are TRBV2 and TRBJ1-5, with TRBD1 as a possible D gene (5 bases). V was trimmed by 4 bases and J by 3 bases, leaving 16 bases between them. The CDR3 runs 16 residues. CDR1 is SNHLY, CDR2 FYNNEI, per germline. The CDR3 sequence is CASSGGYRTSNQPQHF. The DNA for the CDR3 is TGTGCCAGCAGTGGAGGCTACAGGACCTCCAATCAGCCCCAGCATTTT.

V gene TRBV5-1 combines with J gene TRBJ2-5; possibly TRBD2 for D (6 bases). The germline gives CDR1 SGHRS, CDR2 YFSETQ. There are 14 residues in the CDR3. V lost 4 bases and J 5 bases, leaving 15 bases between the germline ends. The CDR3 is CASSPRGRMETQYF. The CDR3 DNA follows: TGCGCCAGCAGCCCGCGGGGTAGGATGGAGACCCAGTACTTC.

J is TRBJ1-2 and V is TRBV7-2, with TRBD1 matching 9 bases. The CDR3 has 19 amino acids. Germline CDR1 and CDR2: SGHTA and FQGNSA. V shed 3 bases and J 2 bases; nucleotides not matched to a gene: 16. As DNA, the CDR3 is TGTGCCAGCAGCTTCCGACCCGGGACAGGGTGGGGGGGGAACTATGGCTACACCTTC. It encodes CASSFRPGTGWGGNYGYTF.

The chain combines TRBV7-9 with TRBJ2-1, with 9 bases matching TRBD1. The CDR3 is made up of 14 amino acids. V was pared by 7 bases and J by 3 bases, with 4 bases of the junction left unmatched. Germline loops: CDR1 SEHNR, CDR2 FQNEAQ (reference sequence). The CDR3 loop reads CASTTGQGYNEQFF. The CDR3 coding sequence is TGTGCCAGCACCACGGGACAGGGCTACAATGAGCAGTTCTTC. The variable domain in full, with the rest retrieved from reference TRBV7-9 and TRBJ2-1, is DTGVSQNPRHKITKRGQNVTFRCDPISEHNRLYWYRQTLGQGPEFLTYFQNEAQLEKSRLLSDRFSAERPKGSFSTLEIQRTEQGDSAMYLCASTTGQGYNEQFFGPGTRLTVL.

The V call is TRBV6-1, the J call TRBJ1-3; 7 positions agree with TRBD1. The germline CDR1 and CDR2 sequences are MNHNS and SASEGT. Trimming removed 6 bases from V and 3 bases from J; junction bases left unmatched: 5. This CDR3 spans 14 amino acids. CDR3 in amino acids: CASSYDRDGNTIYF. CDR3 DNA sequence: TGTGCCAGCAGCTATGACAGGGATGGAAACACCATATATTTT.

The chain is built from TRBV2 and TRBJ1-5; the match to TRBD1 covers 8 bases. This CDR3 comprises 15 residues. J gave up 3 bases and V 6 bases, and 7 bases lay outside the gene matches. CDR1 and CDR2 from the germline V gene are SNHLY and FYNNEI. The CDR3: CASRPGTGINQPQHF. For the CDR3, the DNA is TGTGCCAGCAGGCCCGGGACAGGAATCAATCAGCCCCAGCATTTT.

This rearrangement joins TRBV6-1 to TRBJ1-5; weak D call: TRBD1 (5 bases). Looked up from germline, CDR1 is MNHNS and CDR2 is SASEGT. Deletions cut 6 bases from V and 7 bases from J, with 19 bases between. This CDR3 region has 15 residues. The CDR3 here is CASSLGRGVGQPQHF. The DNA for the CDR3 is TGTGCCAGCAGCCTTGGGAGGGGAGTAGGCCAGCCCCAGCATTTT.

This chain joins TRBV7-9 and TRBJ1-5; D might be TRBD1 (5 bases). The CDR3 has 14 amino acids. CDR1 SEHNR and CDR2 FQNEAQ come from the germline V gene (reference sequence). Between the trimmed V and J ends, which lost 1 base and 4 bases, there was a span of 8 bases. CDR3 nucleotides: TGTGCCAGCAGCTTAGAGGGGCGGAATCAGCCCCAGCATTTT. Translating gives CASSLEGRNQPQHF.

This clone has more than one count but fewer than ten. V is TRBV29-1 and J is TRBJ2-7; 9 nucleotides agree with TRBD2. This CDR3 has 15 amino acids. Germline CDR1 and CDR2: SQVTM and ANQGSEA. V shed 1 base and J 3 bases; nucleotides not matched to a gene: 7. CDR3 nucleotides: TGCAGCGTTGAAGGGGTAGCGGGGGCTCGCTACGAGCAGTACTTC. Protein product: CSVEGVAGARYEQYF.

The J gene is TRBJ2-7, the V gene TRBV7-9; 8 nucleotides align to TRBD1. Trimming at V came to 3 bases and at J to 4 bases, leaving 8 bases not matched to a gene. Germline assignment: CDR1 SEHNR and CDR2 FQNEAQ (reference sequence). CDR3 length equals 15 residues. The CDR3 is CASSFMTGASYEQYF. The CDR3, as DNA: TGTGCCAGCAGCTTCATGACAGGGGCTTCGTACGAGCAGTACTTC.

V and J are TRBV2 and TRBJ2-1; D may match TRBD1 or TRBD2 (6 bases each). V dropped 4 bases and J dropped 7 bases, with 8 bases sitting between them. Germline CDR1 SNHLY, CDR2 FYNNEI. This CDR3 spans 12 amino acids. CDR3 bases: TGTGCCAGCAGTGGAGGGGGGAATGAGCAGTTCTTC. Amino acid sequence: CASSGGGNEQFF.

This clone has only one observation. J is TRBJ2-5 and V is TRBV15, with D perhaps matching TRBD2 (6 bases). This CDR3 spans 15 amino acids. Deletions cut 1 base from V and 2 bases from J, with 11 bases between. The germline V gene has CDR1 LNHNV and CDR2 YYDKDF (reference sequence). The CDR3 spells CATSRALAPQETQYF. In nucleotides, the CDR3 is TGTGCCACCAGCAGAGCTCTAGCGCCTCAAGAGACCCAGTACTTC.

This clone was observed a few times. This chain joins TRBV27 and TRBJ1-5, with unresolved D. This CDR3 comprises 13 residues. The germline gives CDR1 MNHEY, CDR2 SMNVEV (reference sequence). V gave up 0 bases and J gave up 5 bases, with 5 bases separating them. In nucleotides, the CDR3 is TGTGCCAGCAGTTTATCATCGGATCAGCCCCAGCATTTT. Translating it yields CASSLSSDQPQHF.

The V gene is TRBV23-1, the J gene TRBJ2-7; D remains ambiguous. TRBV23-1 is treated as an ORF (open reading frame) with a function not yet certain. This CDR3 comprises 16 residues. Between the trimmed V and J ends, which lost 2 bases and 0 bases, there was a span of 14 bases. The CDR3 is CASSQGTPYNSYEQYF. CDR3 nucleotides: TGCGCCAGCAGTCAAGGTACTCCGTATAACTCCTACGAGCAGTACTTC.

This clone was counted once. The J gene is TRBJ1-1, the V gene TRBV7-9; D unresolved. Germline values: CDR1 SEHNR, CDR2 FQNEAQ (reference sequence). The V end was cut by 8 bases, the J end by 8 bases, with 18 bases between. The CDR3 extends over 13 amino acids. CDR3 sequence reads: CASADIPLLEAFF. In DNA, the CDR3 is TGTGCCAGCGCCGACATTCCCCTTCTCGAAGCTTTCTTT. Combining the CDR3 with reference TRBV7-9 and TRBJ1-1 gives the whole variable domain DTGVSQNPRHKITKRGQNVTFRCDPISEHNRLYWYRQTLGQGPEFLTYFQNEAQLEKSRLLSDRFSAERPKGSFSTLEIQRTEQGDSAMYLCASADIPLLEAFFGQGTRLTVV.

This clone was detected only once. The chain couples TRBV18 to TRBJ2-1; 10 positions agree with TRBD1. After removal of 0 bases from V and 6 bases from J, the junction contained 2 bases not matched to a gene. CDR1 and CDR2 from the germline V gene are KGHSH and LQKENI. The CDR3 covers 15 residues. The CDR3 DNA reads TGTGCCAGCTCACCACCCGGGACAGGGGTCAATGAGCAGTTCTTC. Its translation is CASSPPGTGVNEQFF.

The chain carries TRBV14 and TRBJ2-7, with a weak D call TRBD1 (6 bases). This CDR3 region has 14 residues. V lost 4 bases, J lost 7 bases, and 17 bases lay in between. Germline V gives CDR1 SGHDN, CDR2 FVKESK. The CDR3 sequence is CASSPLDSLREQYF. In nucleotides, the CDR3 is TGTGCCAGCAGCCCCCTGGACAGTCTCCGGGAGCAGTACTTC.

This clone was counted once. The V and J genes are TRBV27 and TRBJ2-5; 8 bases are shared with TRBD2. Losses at the gene ends were 4 bases for V and 1 base for J; bases not matched to a gene: 11. This CDR3 is 17 amino acids long. The germline V gene encodes CDR1 MNHEY and CDR2 SMNVEV (reference sequence). CDR3 sequence (DNA): TGTGCCAGCAGTTCTACTGTTTCCGGGGGGGTCCAAGAGACCCAGTACTTC. This sequence encodes CASSSTVSGGVQETQYF.

V usage is TRBV5-1 and J usage is TRBJ1-1; D not certain. CDR3 length equals 13 residues. In germline, CDR1 is SGHRS, CDR2 YFSETQ. V was clipped by 0 bases and J by 2 bases, with 5 bases between them. CDR3 protein: CASSLEVNTEAFF. The DNA of the CDR3 is TGCGCCAGCAGCTTGGAAGTCAACACTGAAGCTTTCTTT.

The V gene is TRBV7-8, the J gene TRBJ1-5; unclear D gene. Trimming shortened V by 1 base and J by 2 bases, and 3 bases separated the two germline ends. CDR3 length: 13 residues. Germline CDR1 and CDR2: SGHVS and FQNEAQ. CDR3 coding DNA: TGTGCCAGCAGCTTAGACGGCAATCAGCCCCAGCATTTT. It translates to CASSLDGNQPQHF.

This chain joins TRBV9 and TRBJ1-2; D gene ambiguous. CDR1 SGDLS and CDR2 YYNGEE come from the germline V gene. Trimming stripped 0 bases from V and 4 bases from J, with 4 bases between. This CDR3 has 12 residues. The CDR3 DNA is TGTGCCAGCAGCGTAGACGGCTATGGCTACACCTTC. Translated: CASSVDGYGYTF.

CDR3 in amino acids: CASSWGYDGYTF. Written as DNA, the CDR3 is TGTGCCAGCAGCTGGGGGTATGATGGCTACACCTTC. The genes are TRBV7-9 and TRBJ1-2; TRBD1 might be the D (5 bases). The germline V gene has CDR1 SEHNR and CDR2 FQNEAQ (reference sequence). CDR3 length equals 12 residues. The V gene lost 4 bases and the J gene lost 6 bases, with 9 bases spanning the gap.

The genes are TRBV4-1 and TRBJ2-5; possible D gene TRBD2, 6 bases. The germline V gene encodes CDR1 MGHRA and CDR2 YSYEKL. Trimming stripped 4 bases from V and 4 bases from J, with 10 bases between. CDR3 length equals 13 residues. The DNA of the CDR3 is TGCGCCAGCAGCCCGCCGGGGGTAGAGACCCAGTACTTC. This codes for CASSPPGVETQYF.